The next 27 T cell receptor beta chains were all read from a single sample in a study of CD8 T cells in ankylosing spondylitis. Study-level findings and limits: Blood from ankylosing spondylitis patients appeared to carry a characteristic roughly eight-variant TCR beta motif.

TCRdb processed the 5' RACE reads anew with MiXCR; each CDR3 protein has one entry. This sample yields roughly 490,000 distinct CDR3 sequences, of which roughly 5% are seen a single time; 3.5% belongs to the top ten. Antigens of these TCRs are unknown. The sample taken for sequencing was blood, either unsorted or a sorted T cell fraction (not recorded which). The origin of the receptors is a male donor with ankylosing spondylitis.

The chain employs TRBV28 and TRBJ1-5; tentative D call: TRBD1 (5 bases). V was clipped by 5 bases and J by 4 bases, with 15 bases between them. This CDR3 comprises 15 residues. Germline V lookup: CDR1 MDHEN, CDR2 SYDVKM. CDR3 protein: CASSRHGTSNQPQHF. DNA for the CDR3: TGTGCCAGCAGTCGCCATGGGACCTCGAATCAGCCCCAGCATTTT.

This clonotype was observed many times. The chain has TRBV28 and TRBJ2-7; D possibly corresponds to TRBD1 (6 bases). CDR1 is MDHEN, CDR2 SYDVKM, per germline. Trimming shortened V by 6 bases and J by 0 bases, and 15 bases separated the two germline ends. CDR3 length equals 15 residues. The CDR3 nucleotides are TGTGCCAGCAGCTCACGGAAGACAGGCTCCTACGAGCAGTACTTC. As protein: CASSSRKTGSYEQYF. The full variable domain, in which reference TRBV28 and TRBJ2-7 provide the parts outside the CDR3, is DVKVTQSSRYLVKRTGEKVFLECVQDMDHENMFWYRQDPGLGLRLIYFSYDVKMKEKGDIPEGYSVSREKKERFSLILESASTNQTSMYLCASSSRKTGSYEQYFGPGTRLTVT.

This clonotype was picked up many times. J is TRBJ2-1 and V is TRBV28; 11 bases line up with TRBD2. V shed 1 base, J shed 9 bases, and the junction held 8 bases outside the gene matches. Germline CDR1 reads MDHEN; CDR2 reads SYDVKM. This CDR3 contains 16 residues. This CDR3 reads CASSLLGTSGEGEQFF. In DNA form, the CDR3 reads TGTGCCAGCAGTTTATTGGGGACTAGCGGTGAGGGTGAGCAGTTCTTC.

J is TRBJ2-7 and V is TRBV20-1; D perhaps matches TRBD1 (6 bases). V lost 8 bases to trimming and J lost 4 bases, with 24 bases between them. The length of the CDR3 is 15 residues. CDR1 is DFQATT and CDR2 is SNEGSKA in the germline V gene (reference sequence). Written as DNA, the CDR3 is TGCAGTCCGGGTTTGGTGGGACACAAAGGGTACGAGCAGTACTTC. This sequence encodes CSPGLVGHKGYEQYF.

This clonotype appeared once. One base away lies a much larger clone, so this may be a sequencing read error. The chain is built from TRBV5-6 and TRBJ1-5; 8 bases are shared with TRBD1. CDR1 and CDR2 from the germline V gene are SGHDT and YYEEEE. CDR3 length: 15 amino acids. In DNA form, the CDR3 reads TGTGCCAGCAGCTTAGGGGACAGGCGGGATCAGCCCAAGCATTTT. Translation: CASSLGDRRDQPKHF.

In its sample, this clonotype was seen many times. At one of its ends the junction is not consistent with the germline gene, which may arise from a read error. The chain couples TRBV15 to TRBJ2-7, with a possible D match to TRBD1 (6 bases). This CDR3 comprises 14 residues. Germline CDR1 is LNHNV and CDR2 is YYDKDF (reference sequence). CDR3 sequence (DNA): TGTGCCACCAGCCGAAAAACAGGGTCCTCCGAGCAGTACTTC. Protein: CATSRKTGSSEQYF.

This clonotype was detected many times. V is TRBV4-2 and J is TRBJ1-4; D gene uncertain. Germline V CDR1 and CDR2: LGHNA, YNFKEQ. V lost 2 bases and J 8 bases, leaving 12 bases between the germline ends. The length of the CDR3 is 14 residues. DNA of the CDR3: TGTGCCAGCAGCCAAAGTCGGGGTCCGGAAAAACTGTTTTTT. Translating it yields CASSQSRGPEKLFF.

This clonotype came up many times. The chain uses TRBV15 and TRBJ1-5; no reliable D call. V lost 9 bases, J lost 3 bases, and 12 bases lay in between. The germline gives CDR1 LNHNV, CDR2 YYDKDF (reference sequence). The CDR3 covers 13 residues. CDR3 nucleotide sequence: TGTGCCACGGCGATCGGCCCCAATCAGCCCCAGCATTTT. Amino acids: CATAIGPNQPQHF.

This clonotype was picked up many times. CDR3 amino acids: CSADPGFEDQPQHF. In DNA, the CDR3 is TGCAGTGCTGACCCAGGGTTTGAGGATCAGCCCCAGCATTTT. The chain has TRBV20-1 and TRBJ1-5; tentative D call: TRBD1 (5 bases). Trimming removed 5 bases at V and 5 bases at J, with 16 bases between. The CDR3 is made up of 14 amino acids. The germline V gene has CDR1 DFQATT and CDR2 SNEGSKA (reference sequence).

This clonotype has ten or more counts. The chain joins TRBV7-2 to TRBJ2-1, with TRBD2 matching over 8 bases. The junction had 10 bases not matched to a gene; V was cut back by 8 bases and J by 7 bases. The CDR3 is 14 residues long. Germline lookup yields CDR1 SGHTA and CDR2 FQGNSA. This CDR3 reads CASLRGGFGNEQFF. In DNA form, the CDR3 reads TGTGCCAGCCTGCGCGGGGGGTTCGGGAATGAGCAGTTCTTC.

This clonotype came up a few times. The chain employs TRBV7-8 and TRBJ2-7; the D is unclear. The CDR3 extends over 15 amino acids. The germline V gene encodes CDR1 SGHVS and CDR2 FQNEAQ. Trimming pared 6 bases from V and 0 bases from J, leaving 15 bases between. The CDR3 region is CASSHIGLSSYEQYF. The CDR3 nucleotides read TGTGCCAGCAGTCATATAGGGTTGAGCTCCTACGAGCAGTACTTC.

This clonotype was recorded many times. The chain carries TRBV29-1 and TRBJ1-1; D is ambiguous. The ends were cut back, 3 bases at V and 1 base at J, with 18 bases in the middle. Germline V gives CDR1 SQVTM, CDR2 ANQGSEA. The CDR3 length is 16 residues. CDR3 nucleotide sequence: TGCAGCGTTGACGGGCCCGGTCAAGGGCGGAACACTGAAGCTTTCTTT. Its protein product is CSVDGPGQGRNTEAFF.

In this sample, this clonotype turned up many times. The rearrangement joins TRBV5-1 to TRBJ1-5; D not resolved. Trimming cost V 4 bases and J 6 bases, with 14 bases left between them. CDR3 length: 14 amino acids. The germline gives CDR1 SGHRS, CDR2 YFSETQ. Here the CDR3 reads CASSLRPGGQPQHF. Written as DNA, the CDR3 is TGCGCCAGCAGCCTGCGACCCGGCGGTCAGCCCCAGCATTTT.

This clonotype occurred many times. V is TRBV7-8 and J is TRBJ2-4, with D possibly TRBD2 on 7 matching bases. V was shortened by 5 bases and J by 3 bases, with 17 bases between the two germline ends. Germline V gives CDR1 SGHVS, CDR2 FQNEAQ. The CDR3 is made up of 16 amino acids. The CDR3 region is CASSQWGGGGKNIQYF. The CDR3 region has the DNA TGTGCCAGCAGCCAGTGGGGAGGGGGTGGCAAAAACATTCAGTACTTC.

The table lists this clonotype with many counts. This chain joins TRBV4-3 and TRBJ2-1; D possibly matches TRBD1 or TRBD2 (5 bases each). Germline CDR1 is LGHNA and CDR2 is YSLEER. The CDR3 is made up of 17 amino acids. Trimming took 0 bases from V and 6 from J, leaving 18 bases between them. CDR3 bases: TGCGCCAGCAGCCAAGATGGGGCCGGGTGGACTGGCAATGAGCAGTTCTTC. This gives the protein CASSQDGAGWTGNEQFF.

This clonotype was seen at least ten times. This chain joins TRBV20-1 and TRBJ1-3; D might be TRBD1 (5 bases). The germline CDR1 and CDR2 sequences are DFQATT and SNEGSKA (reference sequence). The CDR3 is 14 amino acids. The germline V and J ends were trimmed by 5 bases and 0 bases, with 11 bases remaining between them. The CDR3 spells CSAADSRSGNTIYF. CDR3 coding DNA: TGCAGTGCTGCCGACAGCCGCTCTGGAAACACCATATATTTT.

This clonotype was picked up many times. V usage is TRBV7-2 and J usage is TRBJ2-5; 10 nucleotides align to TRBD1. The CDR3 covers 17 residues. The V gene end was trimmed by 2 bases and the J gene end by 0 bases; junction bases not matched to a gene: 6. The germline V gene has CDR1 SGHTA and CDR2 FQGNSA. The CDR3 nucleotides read TGTGCCAGCAGCTTAACATGGGGACAGGGGTACCAAGAGACCCAGTACTTC. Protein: CASSLTWGQGYQETQYF.

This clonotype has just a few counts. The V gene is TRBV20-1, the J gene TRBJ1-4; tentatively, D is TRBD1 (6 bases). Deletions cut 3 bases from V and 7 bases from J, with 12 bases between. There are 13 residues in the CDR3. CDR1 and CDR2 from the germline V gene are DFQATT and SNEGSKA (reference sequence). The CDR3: CSASPRGREKLFF. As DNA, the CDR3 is TGCAGTGCTAGTCCCCGGGGGCGTGAAAAACTGTTTTTT.

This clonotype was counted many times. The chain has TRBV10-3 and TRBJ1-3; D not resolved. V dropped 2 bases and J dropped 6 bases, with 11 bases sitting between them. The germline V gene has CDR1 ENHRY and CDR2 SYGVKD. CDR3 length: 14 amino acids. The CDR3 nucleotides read TGTGCCATCAGTGAGCCGTTTTTTGAAAACACCATATATTTT. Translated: CAISEPFFENTIYF.

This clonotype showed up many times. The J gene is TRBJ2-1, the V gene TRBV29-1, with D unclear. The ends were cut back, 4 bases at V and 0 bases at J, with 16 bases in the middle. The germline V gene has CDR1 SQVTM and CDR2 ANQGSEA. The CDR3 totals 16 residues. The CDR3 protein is CSVVTASESSYNEQFF. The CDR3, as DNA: TGCAGCGTTGTTACGGCTTCGGAGAGCTCCTACAATGAGCAGTTCTTC.

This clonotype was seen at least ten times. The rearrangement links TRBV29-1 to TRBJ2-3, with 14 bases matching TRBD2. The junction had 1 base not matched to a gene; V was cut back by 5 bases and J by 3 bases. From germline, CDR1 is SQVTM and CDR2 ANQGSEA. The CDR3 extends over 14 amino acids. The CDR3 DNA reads TGCAGCGTTCGGACTAGCGGGAGGACAGATACGCAGTATTTT. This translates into CSVRTSGRTDTQYF.

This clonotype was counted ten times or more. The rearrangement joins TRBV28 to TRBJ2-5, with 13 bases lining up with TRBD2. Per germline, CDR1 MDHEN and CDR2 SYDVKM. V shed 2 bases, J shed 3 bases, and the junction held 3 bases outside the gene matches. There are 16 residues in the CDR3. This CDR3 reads CASSLAGLAGEETQYF. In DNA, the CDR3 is TGTGCCAGCAGTTTAGCTGGACTAGCGGGGGAAGAGACCCAGTACTTC.

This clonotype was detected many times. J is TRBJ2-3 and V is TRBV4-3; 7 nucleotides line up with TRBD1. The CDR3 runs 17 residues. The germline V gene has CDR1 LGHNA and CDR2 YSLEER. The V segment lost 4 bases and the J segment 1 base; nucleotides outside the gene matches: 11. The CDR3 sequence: CASSLLLPGQGTDTQYF. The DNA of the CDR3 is TGCGCCAGCAGCCTACTGCTGCCAGGACAGGGCACAGATACGCAGTATTTT.

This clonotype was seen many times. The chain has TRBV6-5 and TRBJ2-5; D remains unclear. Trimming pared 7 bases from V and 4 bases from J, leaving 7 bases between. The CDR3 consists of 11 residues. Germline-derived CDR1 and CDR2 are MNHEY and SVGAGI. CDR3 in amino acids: CASKVLETQYF. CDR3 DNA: TGTGCCAGCAAGGTATTAGAGACCCAGTACTTC.

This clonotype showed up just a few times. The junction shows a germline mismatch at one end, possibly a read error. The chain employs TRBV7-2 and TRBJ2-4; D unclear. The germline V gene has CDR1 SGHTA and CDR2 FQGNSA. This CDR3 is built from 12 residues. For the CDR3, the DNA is TGTGCCAGCAGCCTACCCCGGGTATCGTTGAACTTC. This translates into CASSLPRVSLNF.

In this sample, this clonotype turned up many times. The CDR3 DNA follows: TGTGCCAGCAGCAAAGAGGACAGTACGACAGATACGCAGTATTTT. Protein sequence: CASSKEDSTTDTQYF. The gene calls are TRBV21-1 and TRBJ2-3; the DNA was not used to check the table's D call, TRBD1. TRBV21-1 is an annotated pseudogene. The CDR3 extends over 15 amino acids.

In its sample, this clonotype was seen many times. For the CDR3, the DNA is TGTGCCAGCAGTTTCCTCGCCGGGAACACTGAAGCTTTCTTT. Translating it yields CASSFLAGNTEAFF. V is TRBV12-3 or TRBV12-4 and J is TRBJ1-1, with D hard to call. V was pared by 3 bases and J by 1 base, with 9 bases between. The CDR3 runs 14 residues.